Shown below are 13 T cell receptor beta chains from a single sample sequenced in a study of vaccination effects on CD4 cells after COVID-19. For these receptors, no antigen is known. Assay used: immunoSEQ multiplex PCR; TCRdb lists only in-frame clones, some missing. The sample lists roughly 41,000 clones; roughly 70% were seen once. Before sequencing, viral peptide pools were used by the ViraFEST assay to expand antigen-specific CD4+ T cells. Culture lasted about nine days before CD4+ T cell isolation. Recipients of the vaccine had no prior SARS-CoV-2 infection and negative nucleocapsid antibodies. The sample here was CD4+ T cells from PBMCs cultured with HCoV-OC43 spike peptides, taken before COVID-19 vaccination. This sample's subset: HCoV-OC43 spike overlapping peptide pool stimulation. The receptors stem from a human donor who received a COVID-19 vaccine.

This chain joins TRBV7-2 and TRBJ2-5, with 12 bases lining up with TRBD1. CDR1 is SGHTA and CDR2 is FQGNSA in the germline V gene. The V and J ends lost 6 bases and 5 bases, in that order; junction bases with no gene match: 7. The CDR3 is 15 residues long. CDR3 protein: CASRPGTGGLETQYF. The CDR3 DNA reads TGTGCCAGCAGACCTGGGACAGGGGGCTTGGAGACCCAGTACTTC.

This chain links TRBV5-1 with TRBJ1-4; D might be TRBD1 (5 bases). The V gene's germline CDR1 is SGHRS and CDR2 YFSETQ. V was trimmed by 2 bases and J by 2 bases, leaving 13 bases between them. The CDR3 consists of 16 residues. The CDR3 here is CASSFFQGSTNEKLFF. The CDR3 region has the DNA TGCGCCAGCAGCTTTTTTCAGGGTTCGACTAATGAAAAACTGTTTTTT.

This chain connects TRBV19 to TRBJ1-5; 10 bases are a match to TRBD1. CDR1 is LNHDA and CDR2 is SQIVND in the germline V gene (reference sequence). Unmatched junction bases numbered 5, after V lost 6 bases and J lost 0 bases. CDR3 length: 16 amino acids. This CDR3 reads CASRGTGVYSNQPQHF. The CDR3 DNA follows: TGTGCCAGTAGAGGGACAGGGGTTTATAGCAATCAGCCCCAGCATTTT.

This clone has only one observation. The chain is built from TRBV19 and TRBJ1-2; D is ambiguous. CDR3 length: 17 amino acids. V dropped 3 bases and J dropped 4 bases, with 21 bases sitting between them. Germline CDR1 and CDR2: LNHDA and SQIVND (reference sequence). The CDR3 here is CASSMTGGGSFSYGYTF. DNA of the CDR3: TGTGCCAGTAGTATGACCGGAGGCGGCAGTTTCAGCTATGGCTACACCTTC.

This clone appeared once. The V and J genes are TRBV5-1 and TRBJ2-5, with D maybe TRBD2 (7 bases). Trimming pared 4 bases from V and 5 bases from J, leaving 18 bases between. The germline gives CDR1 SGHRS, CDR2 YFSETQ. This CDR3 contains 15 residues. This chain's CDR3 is CASSSAYRGAETQYF. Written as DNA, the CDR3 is TGCGCCAGCAGCAGCGCGTACCGGGGGGCGGAGACCCAGTACTTC.

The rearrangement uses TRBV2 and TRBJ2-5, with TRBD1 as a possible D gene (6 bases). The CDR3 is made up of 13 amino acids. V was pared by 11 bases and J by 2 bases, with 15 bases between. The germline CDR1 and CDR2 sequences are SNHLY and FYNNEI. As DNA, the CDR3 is TGTGCCGGACAGACAGACCTTCAAGAGACCCAGTACTTC. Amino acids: CAGQTDLQETQYF.

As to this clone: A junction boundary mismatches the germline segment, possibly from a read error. The CDR3 loop is CASGGEGLGF. CDR3 nucleotides: TGCGCCAGCGGGGGGGAGGGGCTGGGGTTT. The rearrangement links TRBV23-1 to TRBJ1-6; tentatively, D is TRBD1 (5 bases). TRBV23-1 is treated as an ORF (open reading frame) with a function not yet certain. The CDR3 covers 10 residues.

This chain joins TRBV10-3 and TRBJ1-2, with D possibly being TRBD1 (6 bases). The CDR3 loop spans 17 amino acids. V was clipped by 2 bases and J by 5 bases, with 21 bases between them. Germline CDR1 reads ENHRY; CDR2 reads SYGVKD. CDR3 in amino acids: CAISEGGGSGASYGYTF. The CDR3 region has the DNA TGTGCCATCAGTGAGGGGGGGGGATCGGGGGCTTCGTATGGCTACACCTTC.

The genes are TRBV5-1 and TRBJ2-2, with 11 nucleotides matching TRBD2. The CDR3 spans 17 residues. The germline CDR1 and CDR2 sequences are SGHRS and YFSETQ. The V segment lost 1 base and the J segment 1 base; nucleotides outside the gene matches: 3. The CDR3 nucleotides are TGCGCCAGCAGCTTGCTCGGACTAGCGGGGAACACCGGGGAGCTGTTTTTT. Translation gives CASSLLGLAGNTGELFF. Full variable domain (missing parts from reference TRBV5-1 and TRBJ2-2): KAGVTQTPRYLIKTRGQQVTLSCSPISGHRSVSWYQQTPGQGLQFLFEYFSETQRNKGNFPGRFSGRQFSNSRSEMNVSTLELGDSALYLCASSLLGLAGNTGELFFGEGSRLTVL.

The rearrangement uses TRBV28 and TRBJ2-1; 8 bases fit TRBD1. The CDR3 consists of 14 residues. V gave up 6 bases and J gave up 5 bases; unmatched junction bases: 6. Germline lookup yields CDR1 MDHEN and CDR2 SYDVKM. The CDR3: CASRISGGHNEQFF. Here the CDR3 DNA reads TGTGCCAGCAGGATATCAGGGGGCCACAATGAGCAGTTCTTC. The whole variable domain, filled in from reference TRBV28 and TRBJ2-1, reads DVKVTQSSRYLVKRTGEKVFLECVQDMDHENMFWYRQDPGLGLRLIYFSYDVKMKEKGDIPEGYSVSREKKERFSLILESASTNQTSMYLCASRISGGHNEQFFGPGTRLTVL.

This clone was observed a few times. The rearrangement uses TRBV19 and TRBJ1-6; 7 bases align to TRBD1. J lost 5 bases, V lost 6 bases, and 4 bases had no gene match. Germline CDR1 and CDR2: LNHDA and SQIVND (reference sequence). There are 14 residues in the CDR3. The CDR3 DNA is TGTGCCAGTAGCAACAGGGGAAATAATTCACCCCTCCACTTT. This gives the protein CASSNRGNNSPLHF.

CDR3 residues: CASSFYSGGNEQFF. As DNA, the CDR3 is TGCGCCAGCAGCTTTTATTCAGGGGGCAATGAGCAGTTCTTC. V gene TRBV5-1 combines with J gene TRBJ2-1, with 7 bases matching TRBD1. The CDR3 consists of 14 residues. V lost 2 bases to trimming and J lost 6 bases; unmatched junction nucleotides: 5. Germline V gene lookup returns CDR1 SGHRS and CDR2 YFSETQ. Using reference TRBV5-1 and TRBJ2-1 for the parts outside the CDR3, the full variable domain is KAGVTQTPRYLIKTRGQQVTLSCSPISGHRSVSWYQQTPGQGLQFLFEYFSETQRNKGNFPGRFSGRQFSNSRSEMNVSTLELGDSALYLCASSFYSGGNEQFFGPGTRLTVL.

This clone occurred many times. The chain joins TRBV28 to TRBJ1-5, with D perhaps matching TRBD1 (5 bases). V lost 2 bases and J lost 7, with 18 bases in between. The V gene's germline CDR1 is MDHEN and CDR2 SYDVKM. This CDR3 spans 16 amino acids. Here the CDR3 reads CASSLGRGPSGQPQHF. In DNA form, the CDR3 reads TGTGCCAGCAGTTTAGGCCGGGGCCCCTCAGGGCAGCCCCAGCATTTT.